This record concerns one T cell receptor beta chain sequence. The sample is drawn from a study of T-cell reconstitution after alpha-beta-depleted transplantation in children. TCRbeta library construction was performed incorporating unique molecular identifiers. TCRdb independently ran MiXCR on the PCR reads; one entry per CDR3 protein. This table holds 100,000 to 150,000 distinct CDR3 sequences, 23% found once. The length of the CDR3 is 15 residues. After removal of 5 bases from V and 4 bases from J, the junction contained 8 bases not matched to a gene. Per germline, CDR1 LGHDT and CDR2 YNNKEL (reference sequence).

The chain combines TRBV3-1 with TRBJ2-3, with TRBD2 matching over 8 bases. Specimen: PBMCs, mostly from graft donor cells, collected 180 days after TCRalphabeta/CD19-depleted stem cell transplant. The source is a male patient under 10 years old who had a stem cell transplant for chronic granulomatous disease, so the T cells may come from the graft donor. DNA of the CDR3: TGTGCCAGCAGCACTCTGGGACTAGTTGCAGATACGCAGTATTTT. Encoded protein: CASSTLGLVADTQYF.